The next 26 T cell receptor beta chains were all read from a single sample in a study of graft-versus-host responses after intestinal transplantation. The antigens of these receptors remain unknown. The data were produced by immunoSEQ multiplex PCR, yet TCRdb's version contains in-frame clones alone and is incomplete. In the table there are around 87,000 clones, approximately 90% of which are singletons. The sample was unstimulated CD8+ T cells sorted from spleen or lymph node cells, taken before transplant. The receptors stem from a human donor who was the organ donor for an intestinal transplant.

The chain carries TRBV7-9 and TRBJ1-6; the D gene is possibly TRBD1 (6 bases). CDR1 SEHNR and CDR2 FQNEAQ come from the germline V gene (reference sequence). This CDR3 is 14 amino acids long. Deletions cut 6 bases from V and 10 bases from J, with 16 bases between. CDR3 region: CASRGTGRESPLHF. The CDR3 nucleotides read TGTGCCAGCAGGGGCACAGGGAGAGAGTCACCCCTCCACTTT.

The V call is TRBV27, the J call TRBJ2-2; D is perhaps TRBD2 (5 bases). Trimming stripped 5 bases from V and 4 bases from J, with 14 bases between. This CDR3 has 15 residues. Germline CDR1 reads MNHEY; CDR2 reads SMNVEV (reference sequence). The CDR3 bases are TGTGCCAGCAGTGGAGACTACCGCGGCACCGGGGAGCTGTTTTTT. It yields the protein CASSGDYRGTGELFF.

The chain uses TRBV2 and TRBJ1-3; 8 bases fit TRBD1. Per the germline V gene, CDR1 is SNHLY and CDR2 is FYNNEI. The trim removed 7 bases at V and 4 bases at J, leaving 6 bases unmatched. The length of the CDR3 is 14 residues. DNA for the CDR3: TGTGCCAGCAATCCGACAGGGGAAGGAAACACCATATATTTT. Protein sequence: CASNPTGEGNTIYF.

The CDR3: CASSLASYQETQYF. The CDR3, as DNA: TGTGCCAGCAGCTTAGCCTCCTATCAAGAGACCCAGTACTTC. The J gene is TRBJ2-5, the V gene TRBV11-2; D remains unclear. Looked up from germline, CDR1 is SGHAT and CDR2 is FQNNGV. The CDR3 totals 14 residues. The V gene lost 1 base and the J gene lost 2 bases, with 8 bases spanning the gap.

This clone is a singleton in its sample. The sample contains more than one DNA sequence encoding this CDR3. The V and J genes are TRBV27 and TRBJ1-2; TRBD1 might be the D (5 bases). Looked up from germline, CDR1 is MNHEY and CDR2 is SMNVEV (reference sequence). V was pared by 3 bases and J by 1 base, with 6 bases between. This CDR3 has 13 amino acids. This CDR3 is CASSLQGNYGYTF. The CDR3, as DNA: TGTGCCAGCAGTTTGCAGGGTAACTATGGCTACACCTTC.

V is TRBV9 and J is TRBJ2-1; TRBD2 matches at 11 bases. With 1 base clipped from V and 10 bases from J, the junction kept 4 bases outside the gene matches. This CDR3 contains 14 residues. The V gene's germline CDR1 is SGDLS and CDR2 YYNGEE. CDR3 in DNA: TGTGCCAGCAGCGTACGCGCTAGCGGGGGGGAGCAGTTCTTC. This codes for CASSVRASGGEQFF. Using reference TRBV9 and TRBJ2-1 for the parts outside the CDR3, the full variable domain is DSGVTQTPKHLITATGQRVTLRCSPRSGDLSVYWYQQSLDQGLQFLIQYYNGEERAKGNILERFSAQQFPDLHSELNLSSLELGDSALYFCASSVRASGGEQFFGPGTRLTVL.

The chain recombines TRBV7-3 with TRBJ2-2; D is possibly TRBD1 (5 bases). The germline V and J ends were trimmed by 8 bases and 4 bases, with 11 bases remaining between them. Germline V CDR1 and CDR2: SGHTA, FQGTGA. The CDR3 contains 13 residues. This chain's CDR3 is CASGRGSTGELFF. Written as DNA, the CDR3 is TGTGCCAGCGGAAGGGGATCCACCGGGGAGCTGTTTTTT.

J is TRBJ1-2 and V is TRBV2, with D perhaps matching TRBD1 (6 bases). V was clipped by 6 bases and J by 8 bases, with 10 bases between them. The CDR3 extends over 11 amino acids. The germline CDR1 and CDR2 sequences are SNHLY and FYNNEI. In DNA form, the CDR3 reads TGTGCCAGCAGAGGGGGGGAAGGCTACACCTTC. This translates into CASRGGEGYTF.

The rearrangement uses TRBV29-1 and TRBJ2-7; 8 nucleotides line up with TRBD1. V was clipped by 3 bases and J by 0 bases; unmatched bases: 1. The CDR3 is made up of 13 amino acids. Germline CDR1 reads SQVTM; CDR2 reads ANQGSEA. The CDR3 sequence is CSVDTGGSYEQYF. CDR3 coding DNA: TGCAGCGTTGATACAGGGGGCTCCTACGAGCAGTACTTC.

The rearrangement links TRBV2 to TRBJ1-2; 8 bases are shared with TRBD1. There are 16 residues in the CDR3. Trimming removed 5 bases from V and 0 bases from J; junction bases left unmatched: 8. Germline CDR1 SNHLY, CDR2 FYNNEI. The CDR3: CASSRPDRGANYGYTF. The CDR3 DNA reads as TGTGCCAGCAGTCGTCCTGACAGGGGCGCTAACTATGGCTACACCTTC.

The rearrangement links TRBV9 to TRBJ2-5, with TRBD2 matching over 13 bases. Germline V lookup: CDR1 SGDLS, CDR2 YYNGEE. After removal of 3 bases from V and 1 base from J, the junction contained 6 bases not matched to a gene. The CDR3 spans 17 residues. The DNA for the CDR3 is TGTGCCAGCAGCGGACTAGCGGGGGGAGGGGCCCAAGAGACCCAGTACTTC. Its protein is CASSGLAGGGAQETQYF.

This chain links TRBV2 with TRBJ2-3; D is unresolved. Germline V lookup: CDR1 SNHLY, CDR2 FYNNEI. V gave up 5 bases and J gave up 6 bases, with 6 bases separating them. This CDR3 has 11 residues. CDR3 protein: CASSYRDTQYF. The CDR3 DNA reads as TGTGCCAGCAGTTACCGGGATACGCAGTATTTT.

The chain has TRBV7-2 and TRBJ2-7; TRBD1 matches 10 bases. The CDR3 runs to 15 residues. Germline V gene sequence: CDR1 SGHTA, CDR2 FQGNSA. The ends lost 1 base at V and 2 bases at J; junction bases unmatched: 2. The CDR3 nucleotides are TGTGCCAGCAGCTTAGAGACAGGGGGCACCTACGAGCAGTACTTC. This codes for CASSLETGGTYEQYF.

This chain uses TRBV13 with TRBJ2-5; D might be TRBD2 (7 bases). This CDR3 contains 17 residues. Germline CDR1 is PRHDT and CDR2 is FYEKMQ (reference sequence). Trimming shortened V by 5 bases and J by 6 bases, and 25 bases separated the two germline ends. The CDR3 here is CASSPPYRGADWKTQYF. The CDR3 bases are TGTGCCAGCAGCCCCCCCTATCGGGGGGCCGATTGGAAGACCCAGTACTTC.

The chain carries TRBV6-1 and TRBJ2-2, with 9 bases matching TRBD2. Unmatched junction bases numbered 8, after V lost 4 bases and J lost 5 bases. Germline CDR1 MNHNS, CDR2 SASEGT. The CDR3 length is 16 residues. The CDR3 here is CASSASGVGETGELFF. The CDR3 DNA is TGTGCCAGCAGTGCTAGCGGGGTTGGAGAAACCGGGGAGCTGTTTTTT.

This chain links TRBV7-8 with TRBJ1-5, with D perhaps TRBD1 (6 bases). V shed 2 bases and J shed 8 bases, with 28 bases lying between them. Per germline, CDR1 SGHVS and CDR2 FQNEAQ. This CDR3 contains 19 residues. The CDR3 coding sequence is TGTGCCAGCAGCTTAATTGATATGGCAGCTAGGGGGTCCTTTGAGCCCCAGCATTTT. This codes for CASSLIDMAARGSFEPQHF.

The chain has TRBV10-2 and TRBJ2-7; D uncertain. V gave up 7 bases and J gave up 0 bases, with 10 bases separating them. Germline V gives CDR1 WSHSY, CDR2 SAAADI. There are 13 residues in the CDR3. The CDR3: CASTVRSSYEQYF. The DNA of the CDR3 is TGCGCCAGCACCGTAAGGAGCTCCTACGAGCAGTACTTC.

This clone appeared a single time. The chain has TRBV9 and TRBJ2-5; D perhaps matches TRBD2 (5 bases). This CDR3 is built from 13 residues. The germline CDR1 and CDR2 sequences are SGDLS and YYNGEE. V lost 4 bases to trimming and J lost 2 bases, with 9 bases between them. CDR3 DNA: TGTGCCAGCAGCCACCCGGGACAAGAGACCCAGTACTTC. Its translation: CASSHPGQETQYF.

The rearrangement joins TRBV7-9 to TRBJ1-2; TRBD1 is a possible D gene (5 bases). Trimming left V 4 bases short and J 8 bases short, with 11 bases between. Germline CDR1 SEHNR, CDR2 FQNEAQ (reference sequence). The length of the CDR3 is 12 residues. The CDR3, as DNA: TGTGCCAGCAGCTCCGGTCCAGGGGGCTACACCTTC. Amino acids: CASSSGPGGYTF. Supplemented by reference TRBV7-9 and TRBJ1-2, the full variable domain reads DTGVSQNPRHKITKRGQNVTFRCDPISEHNRLYWYRQTLGQGPEFLTYFQNEAQLEKSRLLSDRFSAERPKGSFSTLEIQRTEQGDSAMYLCASSSGPGGYTFGSGTRLTVV.

This chain uses TRBV6-5 with TRBJ1-5, with 7 bases aligning to TRBD1. V shed 3 bases and J 6 bases; nucleotides not matched to a gene: 5. Germline V gene sequence: CDR1 MNHEY, CDR2 SVGAGI. CDR3 length: 14 residues. CDR3 nucleotide sequence: TGTGCCAGCAGTTATTTAGGGGGCGGTCAGCCCCAGCATTTT. This sequence encodes CASSYLGGGQPQHF.

CDR3 in DNA: TGTGCCAGCAGTTACTCCGGGGTAGGTCAGCCCCAGCATTTT. Residues: CASSYSGVGQPQHF. The V call is TRBV6-5, the J call TRBJ1-5; D unclear. Germline V gene lookup returns CDR1 MNHEY and CDR2 SVGAGI. This CDR3 has 14 residues. The V and J ends lost 0 bases and 6 bases respectively, with 9 bases between them.

The chain couples TRBV5-6 to TRBJ2-7; D might be TRBD2 (6 bases). Trimming shortened V by 4 bases and J by 8 bases, and 10 bases separated the two germline ends. Germline values: CDR1 SGHDT, CDR2 YYEEEE. This CDR3 region has 11 residues. In DNA, the CDR3 is TGTGCCAGCAGCAAAGGGACTCAGCAGTACTTC. Encoded protein: CASSKGTQQYF.

CDR3 protein: CASGEQVDTEAFF. Written as DNA, the CDR3 is TGTGCCAGCGGTGAACAGGTAGACACTGAAGCTTTCTTT. The chain combines TRBV4-2 with TRBJ1-1, with D tentatively TRBD1 (5 bases). The CDR3 consists of 13 residues. Trimming took off 8 bases at V and 3 bases at J, with 13 bases between the two ends. Germline values: CDR1 LGHNA, CDR2 YNFKEQ.

The chain recombines TRBV7-9 with TRBJ2-7; no firm D call. Trimming pared 5 bases from V and 3 bases from J, leaving 11 bases between. The V gene's germline CDR1 is SEHNR and CDR2 FQNEAQ (reference sequence). This CDR3 has 13 residues. CDR3 bases: TGTGCCAGCAGCCCGCGTACGAACTACGAGCAGTACTTC. Its translation is CASSPRTNYEQYF.

The chain combines TRBV7-9 with TRBJ2-1; 10 nucleotides match TRBD2. CDR1 is SEHNR, CDR2 FQNEAQ, per germline (reference sequence). V dropped 5 bases and J dropped 5; count of bases not matched to a gene: 6. The CDR3 contains 15 residues. CDR3 loop: CASSPETSGDNEQFF. The CDR3 nucleotides read TGTGCCAGCAGCCCAGAAACTAGCGGGGACAATGAGCAGTTCTTC.

The chain is built from TRBV7-8 and TRBJ1-4, with 9 positions matching TRBD1. CDR1 SGHVS and CDR2 FQNEAQ come from the germline V gene. With 0 bases clipped from V and 2 bases from J, the junction kept 1 base outside the gene matches. The CDR3 has 16 amino acids. The CDR3 DNA sequence: TGTGCCAGCAGCTTAGCCGGGACAGGGACTAATGAAAAACTGTTTTTT. Encoded protein: CASSLAGTGTNEKLFF.